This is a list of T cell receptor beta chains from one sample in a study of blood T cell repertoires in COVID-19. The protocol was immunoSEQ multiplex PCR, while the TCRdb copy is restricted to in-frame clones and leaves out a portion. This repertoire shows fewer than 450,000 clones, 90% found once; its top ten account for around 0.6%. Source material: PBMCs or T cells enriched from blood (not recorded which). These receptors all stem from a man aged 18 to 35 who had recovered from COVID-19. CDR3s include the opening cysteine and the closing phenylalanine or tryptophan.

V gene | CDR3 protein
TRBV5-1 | CASSLVAGVSAGELFF
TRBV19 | CASRGGSSYNEQFF
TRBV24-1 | CATSDEVYGYTF
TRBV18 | CASSPNGYNRDSQETQYF
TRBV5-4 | CASSFIRNYGYTF
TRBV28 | CASSFQTRAPSTDTQYF
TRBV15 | CATSPQGADSLATNEKLFF
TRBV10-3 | CAISGLAGELFF
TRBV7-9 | CASSLRGRGDHEQYF
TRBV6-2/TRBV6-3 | CASSYDLRDGYTF
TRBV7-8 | CASSLDRDREYQPQHF
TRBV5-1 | CASSLAPAVNYGYTF